The T cell receptor beta chain under discussion was sequenced for a study of T cells after yellow fever vaccination. TCRdb reanalysed the 5' RACE reads using MiXCR and keeps one entry per CDR3 protein. Of around 120,000 distinct CDR3 sequences listed, over 12% were seen once; the top ten hold approximately 43%. This clonotype has more than one count but fewer than ten. The CDR3 is 14 residues long. V lost 1 base, J lost 5 bases, and 10 bases lay in between. Germline CDR1 reads KGHDR; CDR2 reads SFDVKD. The sequencing here drew on CD8+ T cells sorted from PBMCs, taken 5 days after the yellow fever booster vaccination. The rearrangement joins TRBV24-1 to TRBJ2-5; perhaps TRBD1 as D (6 bases). The receptor's source is a man between 18 and 35 years old who received the YFV17D yellow fever vaccine. The CDR3 here is CATSDFRQGETQYF. The DNA for the CDR3 is TGTGCCACCAGTGATTTTCGGCAGGGGGAGACCCAGTACTTC.